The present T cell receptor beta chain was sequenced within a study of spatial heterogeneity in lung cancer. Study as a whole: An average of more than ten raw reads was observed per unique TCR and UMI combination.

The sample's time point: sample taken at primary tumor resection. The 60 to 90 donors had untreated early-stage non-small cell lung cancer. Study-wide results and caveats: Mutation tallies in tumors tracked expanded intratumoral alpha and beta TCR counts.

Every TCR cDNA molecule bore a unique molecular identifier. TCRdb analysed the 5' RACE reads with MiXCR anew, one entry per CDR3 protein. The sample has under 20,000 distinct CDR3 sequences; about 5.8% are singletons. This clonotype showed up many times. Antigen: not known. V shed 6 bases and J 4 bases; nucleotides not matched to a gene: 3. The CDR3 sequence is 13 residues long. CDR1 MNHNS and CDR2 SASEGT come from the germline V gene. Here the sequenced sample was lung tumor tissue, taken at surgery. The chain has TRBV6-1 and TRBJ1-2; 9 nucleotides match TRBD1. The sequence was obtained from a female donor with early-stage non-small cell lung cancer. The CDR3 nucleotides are TGTGCCAGCAGGACAGGGGGAGGCTATGGCTACACCTTC. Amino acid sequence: CASRTGGGYGYTF.